The sample holds one count of the clone carrying this T cell receptor beta chain. Measured with immunoSEQ multiplex PCR; TCRdb has only the in-frame clones, and not every one. The sample yields some 85,000 clones, about 93% seen once. This entry is derived from a study of T cell changes during pregnancy in multiple sclerosis. The clonotype originates from a female donor in good health, enrolled as a control in a pregnancy study. The sequenced sample was peripheral blood, obtained in the second trimester of pregnancy.

The CDR3 loop reads CASSRGLAGAYEQYF. Here the CDR3 DNA reads TGCGCCAGCAGCCGCGGACTAGCGGGAGCCTACGAGCAGTACTTC. The chain is built from TRBV4-3 and TRBJ2-7; 13 nucleotides agree with TRBD2. This CDR3 has 15 residues. The trim removed 4 bases at V and 2 bases at J, leaving 2 bases unmatched. Germline CDR1 LGHNA, CDR2 YSLEER.